This T cell receptor (beta chain) was captured in a study of T-cell memory formation after mild COVID-19. Study background: Largely, TCR clusters stayed within a single donor.

TCRdb recomputed calls from the 5' RACE reads with MiXCR, one row per CDR3 protein. The sample has about 45,000 distinct CDR3 sequences, roughly 9% seen once. As to this clonotype: No antigen is known for it.

The CDR3 has 14 residues. Trimming shortened V by 2 bases and J by 0 bases, and 9 bases separated the two germline ends. CDR1 is SQVTM, CDR2 ANQGSEA, per germline. Regarding the study as a whole: In second-wave clones peaking day 37, SARS-CoV-2 specificity remained unconfirmed. There was a balanced CD4/CD8 profile in clones contracting day 15 to 85, and later expanders leaned CD4+. Pre-infection memory carried some responding clones, suggesting that cross-reactive memory joined.

This clonotype originated in an adult woman who had mild COVID-19 (a few samples of this study predate the infection). Cell type and time point are not known. The chain uses TRBV29-1 and TRBJ2-3, with D uncertain. The sequenced sample was PBMCs or a T cell subset sorted from them (not recorded which). The CDR3 region has the DNA TGCAGCGTTGAAAGTGACGGGAGCACAGATACGCAGTATTTT. It yields the protein CSVESDGSTDTQYF.